This is a list of T cell receptor beta chains from one sample in a study of CD8 T cells in Susac syndrome. Via MiXCR, TCRdb re-called the immunoSEQ multiplex PCR reads, giving one row per CDR3 protein. Of about 160,000 distinct CDR3 sequences listed, approximately 94% are singletons. Material: CD4+ T cells from PBMCs. These receptors were taken from a human donor with Susac syndrome. CDR3s include the opening cysteine and the closing phenylalanine or tryptophan. The order of the fields is J gene, clone size, D gene, V gene, CDR3 protein, CDR3 DNA. D genes are given only for firm matches. The size field is filled for only some rows; it gives once, few, many or a size class.

>TRBJ2-7|.|TRBD1|TRBV2
CASRPTGNEQYF
TGTGCCAGCAGGCCGACAGGGAACGAGCAGTACTTC
>TRBJ2-1|.|.|TRBV20-1
CSAWGGNLDEQFF
TGCAGTGCCTGGGGCGGGAACTTAGATGAGCAGTTCTTC
>TRBJ2-3|.|TRBD2|TRBV9
CASGSFSGSTDTQYF
TGTGCCAGCGGATCTTTTAGCGGGAGTACAGATACGCAGTATTTT
>TRBJ2-4|once|.|TRBV6-2/TRBV6-3
CASSNNLLLAKNIQYF
TGTGCCAGCAGCAATAATCTGCTCCTAGCCAAAAACATTCAGTACTTC
>TRBJ2-2|.|.|TRBV9
CASRTDSTGELFF
TGTGCCAGCCGGACAGATTCGACCGGGGAGCTGTTTTTT
>TRBJ2-5|.|.|TRBV5-1
CASSFLQGRGQETQYF
TGCGCCAGCAGCTTTCTTCAGGGAAGAGGCCAAGAGACCCAGTACTTC
>TRBJ2-1|.|.|TRBV10-3
CAISESITNEQFF
TGTGCCATCAGTGAGTCGATAACAAATGAGCAGTTCTTC
>TRBJ1-5|.|.|TRBV2
CASRDTGYSNQPQHF
TGTGCCAGCAGAGACACAGGGTATAGCAATCAGCCCCAGCATTTT
>TRBJ2-7|.|TRBD2|TRBV7-8
CASSLSGLAGAGTYEQYF
TGTGCCAGCAGCTTGTCCGGACTAGCGGGAGCAGGCACCTACGAGCAGTACTTC
>TRBJ2-4|.|.|TRBV28
CASASPGLAKNIQYF
TGTGCCAGCGCCTCACCCGGCCTAGCCAAAAACATTCAGTACTTC
>TRBJ2-7|once|.|TRBV4-3
CASSQATGSEQYF
TGCGCCAGCAGCCAAGCGACCGGGTCGGAGCAGTACTTC
>TRBJ1-2|.|.|TRBV13
CASSFSDRTYGYTF
TGTGCCAGCAGCTTCTCCGACAGGACGTATGGCTACACCTTC
>TRBJ2-1|.|.|TRBV28
CASSFLRVGSYNEQFF
TGTGCCAGCAGTTTTCTGCGGGTTGGATCCTACAATGAGCAGTTCTTC
>TRBJ1-1|.|.|TRBV15
CATSRDSRARRNTEAFF
TGTGCCACCAGCAGAGATTCGCGGGCCCGGAGGAACACTGAAGCTTTCTTT